This T cell receptor beta chain came from a study of regulatory T cells in long-lasting Graves disease. The time point is: newly diagnosed GD, antithyroid drugs for less than 3 months. RNA extracted from PBMCs served as the sequencing template. Arm-PCR of CDR3 regions with iRepertoire HTBI primers generated TCR beta libraries. TCRdb independently ran MiXCR on the multiplex PCR reads; one entry per CDR3 protein. The table includes over 350,000 distinct CDR3 sequences, approximately 15% detected once. The same data also went into a second study, on T cells in Graves' hyperthyroidism and ophthalmopathy.

The TCR originated in a woman aged 35 to 49 with Graves disease. The source material was peripheral blood mononuclear cells (PBMCs), sampled at new diagnosis, from a patient treated with antithyroid drugs.

The CDR3 DNA sequence: TGTGCCAGCAGCTTGTGGAGCTCCTACGAGCAGTACTTC. Amino acids: CASSLWSSYEQYF. The rearrangement uses TRBV11-2 and TRBJ2-7; D is uncertain. The V end lost 3 bases, the J end lost 0 bases, and 6 bases lay between the germline ends. Germline V gene lookup returns CDR1 SGHAT and CDR2 FQNNGV. This CDR3 has 13 amino acids.